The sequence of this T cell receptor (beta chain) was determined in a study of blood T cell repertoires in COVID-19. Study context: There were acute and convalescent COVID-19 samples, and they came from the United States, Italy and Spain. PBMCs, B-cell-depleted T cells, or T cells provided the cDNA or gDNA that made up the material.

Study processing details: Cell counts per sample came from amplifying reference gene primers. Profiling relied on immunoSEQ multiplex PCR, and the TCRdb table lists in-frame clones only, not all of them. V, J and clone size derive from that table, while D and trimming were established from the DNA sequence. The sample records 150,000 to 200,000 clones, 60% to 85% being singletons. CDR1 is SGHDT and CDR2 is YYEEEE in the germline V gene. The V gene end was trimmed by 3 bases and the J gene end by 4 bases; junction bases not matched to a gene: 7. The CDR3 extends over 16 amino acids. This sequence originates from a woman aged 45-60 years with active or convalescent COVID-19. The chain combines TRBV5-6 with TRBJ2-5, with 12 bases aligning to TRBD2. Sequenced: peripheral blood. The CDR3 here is CASSSLGLAGSETQYF. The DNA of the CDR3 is TGTGCCAGCAGCTCGTTGGGACTAGCGGGTTCAGAGACCCAGTACTTC.